The present entry profiles one TCR beta chain with its context. The data were obtained in a study of blood T cells in healthy people across ages. The CDR3 is 12 amino acids. The authors ran a second PCR of about 7 to 11 cycles using a sample-barcoded 5' primer and a J-beta primer mix. The study obtained at least 2.5 million CDR3-containing paired-end reads from every sample. TCRdb analysed the 5' RACE reads with MiXCR anew, one entry per CDR3 protein. The sample holds nearly 1 million distinct CDR3 sequences; just over 50% are singletons and the top ten take roughly 23%. The chain has TRBV21-1 and TRBJ2-1. TRBV21-1 is flagged as a pseudogene. Sequencing used blood. The TCR comes from a woman aged 55-75 years in good health. The CDR3 DNA reads as TGTGCCAGCAGCAAATTTTGCAATGAGCAGTTCTTC. As protein: CASSKFCNEQFF.